This T cell receptor (beta chain) was found in a study of T cells in Graves' hyperthyroidism and ophthalmopathy. Study findings and constraints: Ophthalmopathy was identified by the model a median approximately 6.4 months ahead of onset. In the analysis, a 13 V-J model separated ophthalmopathy from stable hyperthyroidism.

RNA transcripts yielded amplified TCR beta CDR3 regions. HTBI primers were employed in a first-round RT-PCR of the TCR CDR3. TCRdb reprocessed the multiplex PCR reads with MiXCR, giving one entry per CDR3 protein. Of hundreds of thousands of distinct CDR3 sequences in the sample, 35% were seen once. Concerning this clonotype itself: No antigen is known for it.

It was considered stable Graves' hyperthyroidism when ophthalmopathy did not progress within 18 months. It was uncontrolled infection, other autoimmune disease, pregnancy or lactation that excluded patients. Germline-derived CDR1 and CDR2 are MGHDK and SYGVNS. V dropped 7 bases and J dropped 0; count of bases not matched to a gene: 12. This CDR3 comprises 18 residues. The V gene is TRBV25-1, the J gene TRBJ2-6, with TRBD1 matching over 7 bases. The sequence derives from a woman in her thirties or forties with Graves' hyperthyroidism. Sequenced: blood. The CDR3 is CASTEARDRPSGANVLTF. CDR3 nucleotides: TGTGCCAGCACCGAGGCTCGGGACAGACCCTCTGGGGCCAACGTCCTGACTTTC.